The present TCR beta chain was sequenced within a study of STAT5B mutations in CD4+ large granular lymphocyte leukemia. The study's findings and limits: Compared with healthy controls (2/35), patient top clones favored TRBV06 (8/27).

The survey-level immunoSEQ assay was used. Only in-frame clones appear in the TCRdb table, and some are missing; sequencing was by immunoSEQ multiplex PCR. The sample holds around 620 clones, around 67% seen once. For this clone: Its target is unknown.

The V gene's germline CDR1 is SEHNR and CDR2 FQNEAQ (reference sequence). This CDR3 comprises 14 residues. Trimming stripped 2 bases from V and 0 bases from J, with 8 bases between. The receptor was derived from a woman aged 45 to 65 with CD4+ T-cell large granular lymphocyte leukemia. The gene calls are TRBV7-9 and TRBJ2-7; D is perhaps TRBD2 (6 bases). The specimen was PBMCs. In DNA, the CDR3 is TGTGCCAGCAGCTTACTAGCGAGCTCCTACGAGCAGTACTTC. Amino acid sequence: CASSLLASSYEQYF. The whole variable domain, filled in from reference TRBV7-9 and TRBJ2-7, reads DTGVSQNPRHKITKRGQNVTFRCDPISEHNRLYWYRQTLGQGPEFLTYFQNEAQLEKSRLLSDRFSAERPKGSFSTLEIQRTEQGDSAMYLCASSLLASSYEQYFGPGTRLTVT.